What follows are 9 T cell receptor beta chains derived from one specimen sequenced in a study of blood T cell repertoires in COVID-19. Using immunoSEQ multiplex PCR, the repertoire was profiled, and TCRdb retains in-frame clones only, with some absent. The top ten hold about 9.4% of the sample, which has a few hundred thousand clones, approximately 81% seen once. Specimen: peripheral blood. Source of these receptors: a woman aged 80 or older with acute or convalescent COVID-19.

This clone was detected a few times. This chain uses TRBV3-1 (or the pseudogene TRBV3-2) with TRBJ1-1; 10 bases map to TRBD1. Germline CDR1 and CDR2: LGHDT and YNNKEL (reference sequence). The V gene end was trimmed by 5 bases and the J gene end by 4 bases; junction bases not matched to a gene: 4. The CDR3 totals 14 residues. DNA of the CDR3: TGTGCCAGCAGCTCCTGGGACAGGGGCACTGAAGCTTTCTTT. As protein: CASSSWDRGTEAFF.

The V gene is TRBV7-2, the J gene TRBJ2-7; 9 positions match TRBD2. V lost 3 bases to trimming and J lost 0 bases; unmatched junction nucleotides: 0. The CDR3 sequence is 14 residues long. The germline V gene has CDR1 SGHTA and CDR2 FQGNSA. CDR3 loop: CASSFSGGSYEQYF. The DNA of the CDR3 is TGTGCCAGCAGCTTTAGCGGGGGCTCCTACGAGCAGTACTTC.

V usage is TRBV3-1 (or the pseudogene TRBV3-2) and J usage is TRBJ2-3; 14 positions match TRBD2. V lost 1 base, J lost 4 bases, and 10 bases stayed unmatched. From germline, CDR1 is LGHDT and CDR2 YNNKEL (reference sequence). The CDR3 has 19 residues. The CDR3 nucleotides read TGTGCCAGCAGCCAAGTCAACCCGGGACTAGCGGGGGATGCAGATACGCAGTATTTT. This gives the protein CASSQVNPGLAGDADTQYF.

The V gene is TRBV14, the J gene TRBJ2-1; 14 bases are a match to TRBD2. The CDR3 is 18 residues long. Germline CDR1 reads SGHDN; CDR2 reads FVKESK. The V and J ends lost 4 bases and 0 bases, in that order; junction bases with no gene match: 5. The CDR3 loop is CASSPGLAGGSSYNEQFF. The CDR3 DNA reads as TGTGCCAGCAGCCCCGGACTAGCGGGAGGAAGCTCCTACAATGAGCAGTTCTTC.

V is TRBV7-2 and J is TRBJ1-6, with D possibly matching TRBD1 (5 bases). CDR3 length: 18 residues. The V gene lost 8 bases and the J gene lost 2 bases, with 22 bases spanning the gap. Germline assignment: CDR1 SGHTA and CDR2 FQGNSA. The CDR3 DNA follows: TGTGCCAGCCACCAAAGGGACTCCGCAGCAACCTATAATTCACCCCTCCACTTT. This sequence encodes CASHQRDSAATYNSPLHF.

The chain combines TRBV19 with TRBJ1-1; a weak D match, TRBD1 (5 bases). Trimming cost V 7 bases and J 1 base, with 13 bases left between them. Germline-derived CDR1 and CDR2 are LNHDA and SQIVND (reference sequence). This CDR3 region has 14 residues. CDR3 nucleotides: TGTGCCAGTACCCGGCGGGGCGAGAACACTGAAGCTTTCTTT. It is translated as CASTRRGENTEAFF.

V and J are TRBV6-5 and TRBJ1-6, with 7 bases lining up with TRBD1. The CDR3 is 16 amino acids. The J segment lost 13 bases and the V segment lost 4 bases, leaving 16 bases of the junction unmatched. CDR1 and CDR2 from the germline V gene are MNHEY and SVGAGI. The CDR3 spells CASSFGQASAGDPLHF. The CDR3 DNA follows: TGTGCCAGCAGTTTCGGACAGGCAAGCGCAGGGGATCCCCTCCACTTT.

J is TRBJ2-1 and V is TRBV28, with TRBD2 matching 13 bases. J was trimmed by 1 base and V by 7 bases; bases with no gene match: 13. The CDR3 runs to 19 residues. Germline V gives CDR1 MDHEN, CDR2 SYDVKM. CDR3 coding DNA: TGTGCCAGCAATACACCCGGACTAGCGGGAGAAGGGTCCTACAATGAGCAGTTCTTC. It is translated as CASNTPGLAGEGSYNEQFF.

The genes are TRBV18 and TRBJ1-1; tentative D call: TRBD1 (5 bases). CDR3 length: 18 amino acids. Germline assignment: CDR1 KGHSH and CDR2 LQKENI. V gave up 4 bases and J gave up 3 bases, with 24 bases separating them. The chain's CDR3 is CASSLQGQVRYSYTEAFF. CDR3 coding DNA: TGTGCCAGCTCACTTCAAGGACAAGTAAGATATTCGTACACTGAAGCTTTCTTT.